Below, one TCR beta chain is given with its context. The antigen remains unidentified. TCRdb reprocessed the 5' RACE reads with MiXCR, giving one entry per CDR3 protein. This sample has 300,000 to 450,000 distinct CDR3 sequences, with around 8.1% found just once. This sample was taken from a study of T cells after yellow fever vaccination. About the study: The authors prepared low-cell-number fractions using SMART-Seq v4 Ultra Low Input. Whole-study results and caveats: High-abundance clonotypes from the bulk population could contaminate FACS-sorted repertoires.

This CDR3 has 14 amino acids. The V gene's germline CDR1 is SGHNT and CDR2 YYREEE (reference sequence). The V gene end was trimmed by 4 bases and the J gene end by 6 bases; junction bases not matched to a gene: 7. The chain couples TRBV5-4 to TRBJ2-1, with 7 bases matching TRBD2. The sample was PBMCs, taken more than 40 days after the first yellow fever vaccination. This TCR was recovered from a man between 18 and 35 years old who received the YFV17D yellow fever vaccine. CDR3 protein: CASSVVSGFNEQFF. CDR3 DNA: TGTGCCAGCAGCGTGGTTAGCGGGTTCAATGAGCAGTTCTTC.